This T cell receptor (beta chain) was identified in a study of cytomegalovirus exposure and HLA in healthy donors. The germline CDR1 and CDR2 sequences are SGHRS and YFSETQ. V dropped 4 bases and J dropped 4 bases, with 18 bases sitting between them. The CDR3 covers 16 residues. Of note for this clone: Its target is unknown.

The PCR ran on 60 Vbeta and 13 Jbeta primers. The repertoire was sequenced with immunoSEQ multiplex PCR; TCRdb's copy has only in-frame clones and lacks some. The sample holds about 130,000 clones; roughly 70% are singletons and the top ten take 3% to 4.5%. Unrecorded immune exposures were likely, despite nominal health at sampling. Study-level results: Highly shared variants forming one cluster were likely a sequencing artifact.

The TCR was taken from a man in his thirties or forties in good health and CMV-seronegative. Source material: PBMCs. V is TRBV5-1 and J is TRBJ2-1; possibly TRBD1 for D (7 bases). CDR3: CASSGGTGDFYNEQFF. The DNA for the CDR3 is TGCGCCAGCAGCGGCGGAACAGGGGACTTTTACAATGAGCAGTTCTTC.